Below are 5 T cell receptor beta chains sequenced from a single sample in a study of blood T cell repertoires in COVID-19. Sequencing was performed with immunoSEQ multiplex PCR; in TCRdb, only in-frame clones are kept and a portion is missing. The sample lists 95,000 to 110,000 clones, around 90% occurring once. The sample taken for sequencing was peripheral blood. The receptors were gathered from a man between 45 and 60 years old in a cohort sampled during active COVID-19.

The chain employs TRBV13 and TRBJ2-1, with D perhaps TRBD1 (5 bases). Germline V lookup: CDR1 PRHDT, CDR2 FYEKMQ (reference sequence). Trimming took off 2 bases at V and 2 bases at J, with 7 bases between the two ends. The CDR3 runs to 14 residues. The CDR3 sequence: CASSLRGTYNEQFF. The CDR3 DNA is TGTGCCAGCAGCTTAAGGGGAACCTACAATGAGCAGTTCTTC.

The V gene is TRBV24-1, the J gene TRBJ2-3, with 13 bases lining up with TRBD2. Germline lookup yields CDR1 KGHDR and CDR2 SFDVKD. This CDR3 has 19 amino acids. After removal of 1 base from V and 1 base from J, the junction contained 7 bases not matched to a gene. The CDR3 DNA is TGTGCCACCAGTGATTTTTCAGGGACTAGCGGGGTAGGCACAGATACGCAGTATTTT. Translated, it gives CATSDFSGTSGVGTDTQYF.

This sequence joins TRBV6-1 and TRBJ2-5, with TRBD1 identical over 7 bases. Trimming took 2 bases from V and 2 from J; bases not matched to a gene: 8. From germline, CDR1 is MNHNS and CDR2 SASEGT. The CDR3 length is 16 residues. The CDR3 here is CASSEWLGQQQETQYF. CDR3 nucleotide sequence: TGTGCCAGCAGTGAATGGTTGGGACAGCAACAAGAGACCCAGTACTTC.

The chain recombines TRBV3-1 (or the pseudogene TRBV3-2) with TRBJ2-3; 7 bases match TRBD1. V was pared by 4 bases and J by 1 base, with 8 bases of the junction left unmatched. The CDR3 extends over 16 amino acids. Germline CDR1 reads LGHDT; CDR2 reads YNNKEL (reference sequence). The CDR3: CASSRRTGDGTDTQYF. The CDR3 DNA reads as TGTGCCAGCAGCCGACGAACAGGGGATGGCACAGATACGCAGTATTTT.

The chain joins TRBV6-1 to TRBJ2-2; D not resolved. The V gene lost 2 bases and the J gene lost 1 base, with 8 bases spanning the gap. Germline CDR1 is MNHNS and CDR2 is SASEGT. The CDR3 spans 15 residues. CDR3: CASSELAVNTGELFF. The CDR3 nucleotides are TGTGCCAGCAGTGAACTGGCAGTGAACACCGGGGAGCTGTTTTTT.